This section outlines one TCR beta chain sequence together with its context. The table came from immunoSEQ multiplex PCR; TCRdb's copy has only in-frame clones and leaves some out. The data hold a few hundred thousand clones, with around 89% observed a single time. The sample belongs to a study of blood T cell repertoires in COVID-19. Germline CDR1 SGHRS, CDR2 YFSETQ. J lost 8 bases, V lost 4 bases, and 5 bases had no gene match. This CDR3 has 14 residues. Symptom resolution, clearance, or two negative PCRs marked donors in Cohort 3 as recovered. The chain links TRBV5-1 to TRBJ2-4, with 11 bases that match TRBD1. The receptor was isolated from a woman between 45 and 65 years old who had recovered from COVID-19. The sequenced sample consisted of PBMCs or T cells enriched from blood (not recorded which). CDR3 protein: CASSGQGAWDIQYF. Here the CDR3 DNA reads TGCGCCAGCAGCGGACAGGGGGCTTGGGACATTCAGTACTTC.